A single sample is the source of the 23 T cell receptor beta chains below, sequenced in a study of patients and donors after allogeneic stem cell transplantation. TCRdb re-called the RT-PCR reads through MiXCR, storing one row per CDR3 protein. The sample records approximately 220,000 distinct CDR3 sequences, around 40% being singletons. The specimen sequenced was blood, either unsorted or a sorted T cell fraction (not recorded which). The receptors derive from a human donor who was either an allogeneic HSCT recipient or a stem cell or donor lymphocyte infusion donor (not recorded which). It is not recorded whose cells these are; they may come from a transplant donor.

The chain carries TRBV12-3 or TRBV12-4 and TRBJ1-2, with D unclear. The CDR3 loop spans 12 amino acids. Trimming pared 5 bases from V and 7 bases from J, leaving 11 bases between. For the CDR3, the DNA is TGTGCCAGCAGTCCCGCGGGTTTTGGCTACACCTTC. It encodes CASSPAGFGYTF.

The chain links TRBV6-6 to TRBJ2-2, with 12 bases fitting TRBD1. J gave up 5 bases and V 2 bases, and 6 bases lay outside the gene matches. Germline loops: CDR1 MNHNY, CDR2 SVGAGI (reference sequence). The CDR3 is made up of 17 amino acids. The CDR3 here is CASSYLRGQGATGELFF. As DNA, the CDR3 is TGTGCCAGCAGTTACCTCCGGGGACAGGGGGCGACCGGGGAGCTGTTTTTT.

Only a few counts were recorded for this clonotype. The chain uses TRBV7-2 and TRBJ1-2; D is perhaps TRBD1 (5 bases). CDR3 size: 18 residues. Germline CDR1 is SGHTA and CDR2 is FQGNSA. Trimming took 5 bases from V and 3 from J, leaving 25 bases between them. The CDR3 region is CASSLRGVLKRTHYGYTF. The DNA of the CDR3 is TGTGCCAGCAGCCTCCGAGGGGTTTTGAAGAGGACCCACTATGGCTACACCTTC.

The genes are TRBV2 and TRBJ2-5, with D perhaps matching TRBD1 or TRBD2 (6 bases each). Trimming removed 7 bases from V and 5 bases from J, with 17 bases in between. From germline, CDR1 is SNHLY and CDR2 FYNNEI. This CDR3 has 14 amino acids. CDR3 residues: CASKALGGAETQYF. The CDR3 region has the DNA TGTGCCAGCAAAGCCCTCGGGGGCGCGGAGACCCAGTACTTC.

This sequence joins TRBV24-1 and TRBJ2-5, with D maybe TRBD2 (5 bases). The CDR3 has 15 residues. Germline V gives CDR1 KGHDR, CDR2 SFDVKD. The V end was cut by 4 bases, the J end by 4 bases, with 15 bases between. The CDR3 is CATSDPLHAGETQYF. The CDR3 region has the DNA TGTGCCACCAGTGACCCACTACACGCGGGAGAGACCCAGTACTTC.

This chain connects TRBV15 to TRBJ1-6; no reliable D call. In germline, CDR1 is LNHNV, CDR2 YYDKDF (reference sequence). V lost 0 bases and J lost 7, with 7 bases in between. The CDR3 spans 14 residues. CDR3 in DNA: TGTGCCACCAGCAGAGATGCAGGAAATTCACCCCTCCACTTT. It encodes CATSRDAGNSPLHF.

This rearrangement joins TRBV20-1 to TRBJ2-7, with 8 bases identical to TRBD2. The CDR3 runs to 13 residues. The V segment lost 1 base and the J segment 6 bases; nucleotides outside the gene matches: 5. Germline CDR1 DFQATT, CDR2 SNEGSKA (reference sequence). The CDR3 reads CSARGTSFGEQYF. In nucleotides, the CDR3 is TGCAGTGCTAGAGGGACTAGCTTTGGCGAGCAGTACTTC.

This clonotype was observed a handful of times. The gene calls are TRBV12-3 or TRBV12-4 and TRBJ1-1; perhaps TRBD1 as D (5 bases). Deletions cut 1 base from V and 3 bases from J, with 15 bases between. The CDR3 is 16 amino acids. The chain's CDR3 is CASSLGTPGGYTEAFF. The DNA for the CDR3 is TGTGCCAGCAGTTTAGGGACACCCGGTGGGTACACTGAAGCTTTCTTT.

This clonotype has a single count. This chain links TRBV29-1 with TRBJ2-1; TRBD1 might be the D (7 bases). Trimming stripped 4 bases from V and 11 bases from J, with 21 bases between. The V gene's germline CDR1 is SQVTM and CDR2 ANQGSEA. This CDR3 is 14 amino acids long. For the CDR3, the DNA is TGCAGCGTTGGGAGCGGACAGGTACTAGCTAAGCAGTTCTTC. Its translation: CSVGSGQVLAKQFF.

In this sample, this clonotype turned up once. The gene calls are TRBV9 and TRBJ2-7; 7 bases match TRBD2. Losses at the gene ends were 1 base for V and 2 bases for J; bases not matched to a gene: 6. CDR1 is SGDLS, CDR2 YYNGEE, per germline. There are 15 residues in the CDR3. This CDR3 reads CASSVSPSGAYEQYF. In DNA form, the CDR3 reads TGTGCCAGCAGCGTATCTCCTAGCGGAGCCTACGAGCAGTACTTC.

The V gene is TRBV12-3 or TRBV12-4, the J gene TRBJ2-7; D unresolved. V lost 6 bases, J lost 8 bases, and 11 bases lay in between. The CDR3 runs 11 residues. CDR3 in amino acids: CASSAFGQQYF. The CDR3 coding sequence is TGTGCCAGCAGCGCCTTCGGACAGCAGTACTTC.

This clonotype was seen only a few times. This sequence joins TRBV15 and TRBJ1-6; 8 nucleotides match TRBD1. Germline V gives CDR1 LNHNV, CDR2 YYDKDF (reference sequence). V was pared by 8 bases and J by 7 bases, with 10 bases of the junction left unmatched. The CDR3 runs to 15 residues. CDR3 protein: CATQTIDRGNSPLHF. CDR3 coding DNA: TGTGCCACCCAAACTATCGACAGGGGAAATTCACCCCTCCACTTT.

CDR3 protein: CASTWTGDQPQHF. CDR3 bases: TGTGCCAGCACCTGGACAGGGGATCAGCCCCAGCATTTT. This chain uses TRBV12-3 or TRBV12-4 with TRBJ1-5; 9 bases map to TRBD1. The CDR3 is 13 amino acids. V was clipped by 7 bases and J by 5 bases; unmatched bases: 3.

The chain joins TRBV6-5 to TRBJ1-1, with unresolved D. V was shortened by 2 bases and J by 3 bases, with 7 bases between the two germline ends. This CDR3 is 13 amino acids long. In germline, CDR1 is MNHEY, CDR2 SVGAGI. The CDR3 reads CASSYNKDTEAFF. CDR3 DNA: TGTGCCAGCAGTTACAACAAAGACACTGAAGCTTTCTTT.

V usage is TRBV12-3 or TRBV12-4 and J usage is TRBJ1-1, with D hard to call. V was cut by 5 bases and J by 3 bases, with 10 bases left in between. The CDR3 consists of 13 residues. The CDR3 DNA follows: TGTGCCAGCAGTACAGAGCTTGACACTGAAGCTTTCTTT. Protein sequence: CASSTELDTEAFF.

In the case of this clonotype: It may be a read error: a sequence one base away is much more abundant. This chain connects TRBV10-3 to TRBJ1-1; TRBD1 matches at 7 bases. The V gene's germline CDR1 is ENHRY and CDR2 SYGVKD. This CDR3 comprises 16 residues. The CDR3 is CAISELQGGPNTEVFF. The CDR3 DNA reads TGTGCCATCAGTGAATTGCAGGGGGGTCCGAACACTGAAGTTTTCTTT.

The chain couples TRBV12-3 or TRBV12-4 to TRBJ1-3; the D is unclear. The V end was cut by 7 bases, the J end by 3 bases, with 13 bases between. The CDR3 loop spans 14 amino acids. CDR3 bases: TGTGCCAGCACCCCTCGAGGGATTGGAAACACCATATATTTT. This sequence encodes CASTPRGIGNTIYF.

Relative to its sample, this clonotype is medium-sized. The V and J genes are TRBV7-9 and TRBJ1-5; D remains ambiguous. The CDR3 covers 13 residues. With 5 bases removed from V and 1 base from J, the gap between germline ends came to 6 bases. From germline, CDR1 is SEHNR and CDR2 FQNEAQ (reference sequence). The CDR3 loop is CASSPWSNQPQHF. DNA for the CDR3: TGTGCCAGCAGCCCCTGGAGCAATCAGCCCCAGCATTTT.

The rearrangement links TRBV9 to TRBJ2-7; the D gene is possibly TRBD2 (5 bases). The CDR3 is 14 amino acids. The germline gives CDR1 SGDLS, CDR2 YYNGEE. Trimming took off 1 base at V and 2 bases at J, with 10 bases between the two ends. The CDR3, as DNA: TGTGCCAGCAGCGTAAGGAGTAGCGCCTACGAGCAGTACTTC. Amino acids: CASSVRSSAYEQYF. Using reference TRBV9 and TRBJ2-7 for the parts outside the CDR3, the full variable domain is DSGVTQTPKHLITATGQRVTLRCSPRSGDLSVYWYQQSLDQGLQFLIQYYNGEERAKGNILERFSAQQFPDLHSELNLSSLELGDSALYFCASSVRSSAYEQYFGPGTRLTVT.

V gene TRBV12-3 or TRBV12-4 combines with J gene TRBJ2-7; 7 nucleotides match TRBD1. The CDR3 spans 15 residues. With 1 base clipped from V and 1 base from J, the junction kept 4 bases outside the gene matches. The CDR3: CASSLGAGGSYEQYF. The CDR3 nucleotides are TGTGCCAGCAGTTTAGGCGCAGGGGGTTCCTACGAGCAGTACTTC.

CDR3 loop: CASMGIPGNTIYF. As DNA, the CDR3 is TGTGCCAGCATGGGCATCCCTGGAAACACCATATATTTT. The rearrangement uses TRBV12-3 or TRBV12-4 and TRBJ1-3; D uncertain. V lost 7 bases, J lost 2 bases, and 9 bases lay in between. The CDR3 totals 13 residues.

Details on this clonotype: A read error may produce the germline difference seen at one junction end. V usage is TRBV7-2 and J usage is TRBJ1-4; 8 bases are shared with TRBD1. The germline V gene has CDR1 SGHTA and CDR2 FQGNSA. There are 14 residues in the CDR3. CDR3 nucleotides: TGTGCCGGCAGCCCCGACAGGGGCGCGGAAAAACTGTTTTTT. It yields the protein CAGSPDRGAEKLFF. The variable domain in full, with the rest retrieved from reference TRBV7-2 and TRBJ1-4, is GAGVSQSPSNKVTEKGKDVELRCDPISGHTALYWYRQSLGQGLEFLIYFQGNSAPDKSGLPSDRFSAERTGGSVSTLTIQRTQQEDSAVYLCAGSPDRGAEKLFFGSGTQLSVL.

V and J are TRBV12-5 and TRBJ1-1; D is unresolved. The V gene's germline CDR1 is LGHNT and CDR2 FRNRAP. The V end lost 6 bases, the J end lost 1 base, and 6 bases lay between the germline ends. The CDR3 consists of 12 residues. The CDR3 nucleotides are TGTGCTAGTGGGGAGAGGAACACTGAAGCTTTCTTT. Encoded protein: CASGERNTEAFF.